This TCR beta chain appears in the sequencing data of a study of identical twins. Study results and limitations: Rather than following the same donors, the conclusions depended on cross-sectional statistical analysis. Twins showed weaker excess sharing in their beta out-of-frame sequences.

This clonotype was recorded many times. What it binds is unknown. The cDNA had a unique molecular identifier and a template-switch universal primer site. One entry per CDR3 protein results from TCRdb running MiXCR on the 5' RACE reads. The data contain around 500,000 distinct CDR3 sequences, approximately 14% of them seen just once; the ten biggest clones take up about 0.53%. V shed 0 bases and J shed 3 bases, with 14 bases lying between them. The germline CDR1 and CDR2 sequences are MNHEY and SVGEGT. The CDR3 length is 17 residues. Separately, the same data were catalogued under a study of yellow fever vaccine responses in identical twins.

The V call is TRBV6-2 or TRBV6-3, the J call TRBJ2-2; D gene unclear. Sequenced material: CD4+ T cells sorted from blood. The sequence derives from a woman under 30 in good health. The CDR3 coding sequence is TGTGCCAGCAGTTACTCGTTGAGCGCAGACTACACCGGGGAGCTGTTTTTT. Its translation: CASSYSLSADYTGELFF.